The T cell receptor beta chain described here comes from a study of graft-versus-host responses after intestinal transplantation listed by TCRdb under 2021. In terms of the full investigation: The transplants that recipients got were multivisceral, liver-intestinal, or isolated intestinal. All recipients received anti-thymocyte globulin induction followed by maintenance tacrolimus and steroids for three to four years. After intestinal transplantation, graft-versus-host and host-versus-graft alloreactive T cell clones in the graft, circulation and bone marrow were tracked using bulk TCR-beta CDR3 sequencing. Alloreactive clones were identified by sequencing pre-transplant mixed lymphocyte reaction products and comparing them with unstimulated pre-transplant donor and recipient T cells. Of the approximately 24 intestinal transplant recipients enrolled in the cohort, one of whom was a retransplant, a few patients without pretransplant specimens were excluded. A peak of at least 4% donor T cells among recipient peripheral blood mononuclear cells was the definition used for donor T cell macrochimerism. Rather than being sequenced by the commercial service, samples from three later patients were sequenced in-house on an Illumina MiSeq and processed with MiXCR.

CDR1 and CDR2, per the germline V gene, are SGDLS and YYNGEE. V loses 4 bases of germline sequence and J loses 7 bases, and the interval between the two ends is 20 bases. The CDR3 covers 15 residues, taking in both the cysteine and the phenylalanine. Only the CDR3 region is kept as DNA, spanning 45 bases read in frame from base 1. Here is what the overall study found, with its caveats: In patients with donor T cell macrochimerism, the allografts had high GvH to HvG T cell clonal ratios. Conclusions were limited by the relatively low number and heterogeneity of intestinal transplant patients. GvH clones were detected in recipient bone marrow, and some of these GvH clones were observed earlier in ileal mucosa or blood, consistent with an intestinal mucosal origin. Early after transplant, peak levels of circulating GvH clones were found to be associated with declines in HvG clones.

The time point label for this specimen denotes: cells obtained before transplantation from donor or recipient. CD3+CD4+ and CD3+CD8+ populations were FACS-sorted from unstimulated pre-transplant donor and recipient cells taken from spleen or lymph nodes. This clone was counted a single time. Its antigen target is currently unknown. No quality values exist for individual bases; no much larger clone is one base distant. The receptor library was made with the immunoSEQ multiplex PCR assay. In most patients, genomic DNA was isolated using the Qiagen DNeasy Blood and Tissue Kit and sent frozen to Adaptive Biotechnologies for TCR sequencing. Adaptive Biotechnologies carried out high-throughput TCR-beta CDR3 sequencing of genomic DNA for most patients. The published analysis was carried out like this. Adaptive's ImmunoSEQ software supplied the TCR sequencing data for under 20 patients, while MiXCR and VDJtools were used to process a few other patients. To correct CD4 versus CD8 sorting errors, any sequence found in both subsets at a frequency ratio below 5:1 was removed. Because the origin of CDR3 nucleotide sequences shared between donor and recipient could not be assigned, those sequences were removed. To count as alloreactive, a clone needed at least 2-fold expansion over unstimulated cells and a minimum CFSE-low frequency of 0.002% (template counts) or 0.001% (read counts). Mappable clones were those detected in sequenced pre-transplant spleen, lymph node, or MLR CFSE-low populations of the donor or recipient. The cumulative frequency of alloreactive clones was calculated as a percentage of all sequences, weighted by copy number. Sourced from immuneACCESS, this table was stored by TCRdb with only in-frame sequences that have V and J called. A share of the clones is absent; for the studies checked, an unresolved V gene accounts for under half, and the remainder has no known explanation. That table gives V, J and clone size, and the DNA gave D and trimming. This sample has fewer than 85,000 clones in its table, and about 89% of those were observed once. The ten largest clones capture 2.5% of the sample.

The TCR originated in a human donor who received an intestinal transplant. Sequencing was performed on unstimulated CD8+ T cells sorted from spleen or lymph node cells, taken before intestinal transplant. The rearrangement joined TRBV9 to TRBJ1-2; the D gene lacks a confident call. The DNA is as follows: TGTGCCAGCAGCCCTAGGTGGATAGAGGCTTCTGGCTACACCTTC. Translated, this is CASSPRWIEASGYTF.